The rows below give T cell receptor beta chains drawn from one sample of a study of cytotoxic CD8 clonotypes in ibrutinib-treated CLL. Sequencing was performed with immunoSEQ multiplex PCR; in TCRdb, only in-frame clones are kept and a portion is missing. The profile covers thousands of clones, with about 81% appearing a single time and 25% taken by the ten largest. Sequencing was performed on PBMCs, taken before ibrutinib treatment. All receptors derive from a human donor with chronic lymphocytic leukemia. Both conserved end residues are trimmed from each CDR3. Clone size is shown for a subset of rows, as once, few, many or a class of expanded clone.

11	TRBV2	NA	TRBJ1-2	ASSDPGFYGYT
13	TRBV13	NA	TRBJ1-3	ASSHRQHSGNTIY
12	TRBV2	few	TRBJ2-7	ASSAGTSGYEQY
13	TRBV5-1	NA	TRBJ2-3	ASSLDAGGTDTQY
12	TRBV27	NA	TRBJ2-2	ASSLETFPGELF
11	TRBV10-3	NA	TRBJ2-1	AISESGAPEQF
11	TRBV6-4	once	TRBJ1-2	ASSDPGGVGYT
11	TRBV6-5	NA	TRBJ1-5	ASSRQGDQPQH
12	TRBV15	NA	TRBJ1-5	ATRGPGVGQPQH
12	TRBV5-1	NA	TRBJ1-2	ASSLDRGNYGYT
11	TRBV6-5	NA	TRBJ2-2	ASSPRTGGELF
13	TRBV6-1	NA	TRBJ2-5	ASSGGLASQETQY
12	TRBV29-1	NA	TRBJ2-7	SVEGGTGANEQY
11	TRBV19	NA	TRBJ1-5	ASSGGLGQPQH
18	TRBV4-1	NA	TRBJ2-6	ASSQDSRTYSTSGANVLT
13	TRBV11-2	NA	TRBJ2-2	ASSLSDSNTGELF
12	TRBV2	NA	TRBJ1-1	ASSDLPRDTEAF
11	TRBV7-9	few	TRBJ2-7	ASSPLQRYEQY
12	TRBV6-5	NA	TRBJ1-3	ASSLTGVGNTIY
12	TRBV5-1	NA	TRBJ2-5	ASSLLVGDGTQY
12	TRBV2	NA	TRBJ2-5	ASSDLTAQETQY
10	TRBV6-1	few	TRBJ1-2	ASSSQGYGYT
14	TRBV7-9	NA	TRBJ2-3	ASSRGLAGLSDTQY
13	TRBV14	NA	TRBJ1-4	ASSKYRVTNEKLF
11	TRBV7-2	once	TRBJ2-7	ASSLEAEYEQY
9	TRBV29-1	NA	TRBJ1-2	SAGQPAGYT
14	TRBV13	NA	TRBJ2-5	ASSSRLAPLLETQY
13	TRBV6-5	NA	TRBJ2-7	ASSYSGTAGEQQY
10	TRBV19	NA	TRBJ1-2	ASGDPPYGYT
12	TRBV5-4	NA	TRBJ2-5	ASTRAGARETQY
16	TRBV7-7	once	TRBJ2-1	ASSLELKDRAAYNEQF
17	TRBV4-2	NA	TRBJ2-6	ASSQDGAGPPSGANVLT
11	TRBV6-1	NA	TRBJ1-5	ASSADDSRPQH
13	TRBV7-6	NA	TRBJ2-7	ASSLMGQGAGEQY
13	TRBV5-1	NA	TRBJ2-4	ASSLLSGAKNIQY
13	TRBV2	once	TRBJ2-3	ASTGQGAMTDTQY
13	TRBV11-2	NA	TRBJ1-1	ASSLGRQGNTEAF
10	TRBV6-1	once	TRBJ1-1	AGMDRAAEAF
9	TRBV5-1	NA	TRBJ2-5	ASSLGGTQY
11	TRBV19	once	TRBJ2-7	ASSIEGSYEQY
12	TRBV15	NA	TRBJ2-5	ATSTGLEQETQY
13	TRBV4-2	NA	TRBJ2-2	ASSQVDGDTGELF